The 22 T cell receptor beta chains below were found in one sample sequenced in a study of CD8 T cells in Susac syndrome. Random-hexamer reverse transcription was applied to about 0.5 to 1 ug RNA. TCRdb passed the immunoSEQ multiplex PCR reads through MiXCR, listing each CDR3 protein once. The table includes fewer than 80,000 distinct CDR3 sequences, 90% to 95% detected once. The source material was CD8+ T cells from PBMCs. These receptors all come from a human donor with multiple sclerosis.

The chain employs TRBV28 and TRBJ2-7; D ambiguous. CDR1 MDHEN and CDR2 SYDVKM come from the germline V gene. Between the trimmed V and J ends, which lost 5 bases and 4 bases, there was a span of 9 bases. This CDR3 is 12 amino acids long. The CDR3 DNA follows: TGTGCCAGCAGTGCCATGGTTTACGAGCAGTACTTC. Protein sequence: CASSAMVYEQYF.

In regard to this clonotype: Mismatch with germline at one junction end may stem from a read error. The CDR3 DNA sequence: TGTGCCACCAGTGACCAACAGGGGGCCAGATACACTGAGCAGTTCTTC. The encoded protein is CATSDQQGARYTEQFF. The chain links TRBV24-1 to TRBJ2-1; TRBD1 matches at 9 bases. The germline V gene has CDR1 KGHDR and CDR2 SFDVKD. CDR3 size: 16 residues.

In this sample, this clonotype turned up once. V and J are TRBV20-1 and TRBJ2-7, with 8 bases identical to TRBD1. Per the germline V gene, CDR1 is DFQATT and CDR2 is SNEGSKA (reference sequence). V was pared by 4 bases and J by 5 bases, with 10 bases of the junction left unmatched. The CDR3 runs 14 residues. CDR3 region: CSATPIDRGHEQYF. CDR3 bases: TGCAGTGCTACCCCGATCGACAGGGGACACGAGCAGTACTTC.

This sequence joins TRBV30 and TRBJ1-2, with D maybe TRBD1 (5 bases). Between the trimmed V and J ends, which lost 0 bases and 4 bases, there was a span of 9 bases. The CDR3 is made up of 13 amino acids. Looked up from germline, CDR1 is GTSNPN and CDR2 is SVGIG (reference sequence). CDR3 nucleotide sequence: TGTGCCTGGAGTGTCGGGGGACCCTATGGCTACACCTTC. Its translation: CAWSVGGPYGYTF. Supplemented by reference TRBV30 and TRBJ1-2, the full variable domain reads SQTIHQWPATLVQPVGSPLSLECTVEGTSNPNLYWYRQAAGRGLQLLFYSVGIGQISSEVPQNLSASRPQDRQFILSSKKLLLSDSGFYLCAWSVGGPYGYTFGSGTRLTVV.

V gene TRBV20-1 combines with J gene TRBJ2-7; TRBD1 agrees at 9 bases. The CDR3 covers 13 residues. The V and J ends lost 6 bases and 0 bases, in that order; junction bases with no gene match: 3. Per the germline V gene, CDR1 is DFQATT and CDR2 is SNEGSKA (reference sequence). The CDR3 DNA follows: TGCAGTGCCCGACAGGGGGGCTCCTACGAGCAGTACTTC. Protein sequence: CSARQGGSYEQYF.

The chain uses TRBV27 and TRBJ1-1, with D possibly matching TRBD1 (5 bases). The CDR3 sequence is 13 residues long. Germline V gene sequence: CDR1 MNHEY, CDR2 SMNVEV (reference sequence). The V end lost 6 bases, the J end lost 4 bases, and 12 bases lay between the germline ends. Here the CDR3 reads CASRTQGGTEAFF. The CDR3 DNA reads as TGTGCCAGCAGGACCCAGGGAGGCACTGAAGCTTTCTTT.

This sequence joins TRBV9 and TRBJ1-1; no firm D call. Looked up from germline, CDR1 is SGDLS and CDR2 is YYNGEE. The CDR3 loop spans 14 amino acids. Trimming left V 2 bases short and J 5 bases short, with 13 bases between. CDR3 in DNA: TGTGCCAGCAGCGTGGACTCGCAAATAACTGAAGCTTTCTTT. Encoded protein: CASSVDSQITEAFF.

Only one count was recorded for this clonotype. The chain is built from TRBV5-1 and TRBJ1-6; D call uncertain. The germline V gene encodes CDR1 SGHRS and CDR2 YFSETQ. The CDR3 spans 16 residues. The V gene lost 0 bases and the J gene lost 7 bases, with 14 bases spanning the gap. The CDR3 here is CASSLAKQAYNSPLHF. The CDR3 bases are TGCGCCAGCAGCTTGGCCAAGCAAGCTTACAATTCACCCCTCCACTTT.

V gene TRBV23-1 combines with J gene TRBJ2-7; D gene ambiguous. TRBV23-1 is known as an ORF, though its function is uncertain. Between the trimmed V and J ends, which lost 8 bases and 1 base, there was a span of 12 bases. There are 13 residues in the CDR3. CDR3 nucleotide sequence: TGCGCCAGCCCTGCGTCCTGTTCCTACGAGCAGTACTTC. It specifies CASPASCSYEQYF.

The CDR3 bases are TGTGCCACCAGAGGAACGGACAGTGATGGAACAGATACGCAGTATTTT. Encoded protein: CATRGTDSDGTDTQYF. The chain recombines TRBV24-1 with TRBJ2-3; tentative D call: TRBD1 (6 bases). V was cut by 7 bases and J by 3 bases, with 19 bases left in between. In germline, CDR1 is KGHDR, CDR2 SFDVKD. The CDR3 has 16 amino acids.

The chain links TRBV29-1 to TRBJ1-3; tentative D call: TRBD1 (5 bases). The CDR3 covers 13 residues. Per germline, CDR1 SQVTM and CDR2 ANQGSEA. V lost 4 bases to trimming and J lost 2 bases, with 9 bases between them. CDR3 sequence: CSVVKGAGNTIYF. CDR3 nucleotides: TGCAGCGTTGTGAAAGGGGCTGGAAACACCATATATTTT.

The J gene is TRBJ2-1, the V gene TRBV12-3 or TRBV12-4; 9 bases match TRBD1. The CDR3 has 14 residues. V dropped 4 bases and J dropped 9; count of bases not matched to a gene: 7. CDR3 sequence: CASSSGTGLIEQFF. CDR3 DNA: TGTGCCAGCAGTTCCGGGACAGGGTTGATTGAGCAGTTCTTC.

The chain links TRBV7-8 to TRBJ2-7; D is unclear. The CDR3 has 13 amino acids. Germline V lookup: CDR1 SGHVS, CDR2 FQNEAQ. V lost 5 bases to trimming and J lost 1 base, with 9 bases between them. The CDR3 nucleotides are TGTGCCAGCAGCCCGACTGTATCCTACGAGCAGTACTTC. It codes for CASSPTVSYEQYF.

The chain couples TRBV7-2 to TRBJ2-1; weak D call: TRBD2 (5 bases). CDR3 length equals 14 residues. V lost 0 bases, J lost 10 bases, and 13 bases lay in between. Germline V CDR1 and CDR2: SGHTA, FQGNSA. The CDR3 DNA is TGTGCCAGCAGCTTAGCTGTGGGAGCTGGGGAGCAGTTCTTC. Residues: CASSLAVGAGEQFF.

The chain combines TRBV15 with TRBJ2-7; 7 bases align to TRBD2. With 5 bases clipped from V and 4 bases from J, the junction kept 17 bases outside the gene matches. This CDR3 comprises 17 residues. Germline lookup yields CDR1 LNHNV and CDR2 YYDKDF (reference sequence). CDR3 sequence reads: CATSGRDGGDTAYEQYF. The CDR3 DNA follows: TGTGCCACCAGCGGGAGGGACGGAGGAGATACCGCGTACGAGCAGTACTTC.

The chain carries TRBV15 and TRBJ2-1, with D possibly being TRBD2 (5 bases). The CDR3 totals 15 residues. Germline V gene sequence: CDR1 LNHNV, CDR2 YYDKDF (reference sequence). V was cut by 7 bases and J by 0 bases, with 13 bases left in between. The DNA for the CDR3 is TGTGCCACCACGCCCCGAGGGAGCTCCTACAATGAGCAGTTCTTC. Its translation: CATTPRGSSYNEQFF.

CDR3 coding DNA: TGTGCCAGCAGCCCCAGGGTACAGGGGGAAAAACTGTTTTTT. Protein product: CASSPRVQGEKLFF. The chain has TRBV6-1 and TRBJ1-4, with 7 bases identical to TRBD1. This CDR3 contains 14 residues. V dropped 6 bases and J dropped 8; count of bases not matched to a gene: 9. Germline CDR1 is MNHNS and CDR2 is SASEGT.

The genes are TRBV7-3 and TRBJ2-1; 7 bases match TRBD1. Losses at the gene ends were 2 bases for V and 11 bases for J; bases not matched to a gene: 12. The CDR3 is made up of 15 amino acids. Germline CDR1 and CDR2: SGHTA and FQGTGA. The DNA for the CDR3 is TGTGCCAGCAGCTTAGTGACAGGGAAGAGGGTACAGCAGTTCTTC. This encodes CASSLVTGKRVQQFF.

The chain couples TRBV25-1 to TRBJ2-1; 9 nucleotides agree with TRBD1. The CDR3 extends over 17 amino acids. With V trimmed by 1 base and J by 10 bases, 14 bases remained unmatched. Germline values: CDR1 MGHDK, CDR2 SYGVNS. The CDR3 spells CASSEWSQGARRDEQFF. The CDR3 DNA follows: TGTGCCAGCAGTGAATGGTCACAGGGGGCGCGGCGAGACGAGCAGTTCTTC.

This clonotype was seen only once. The chain joins TRBV30 to TRBJ2-5; maybe TRBD1 (5 bases). CDR1 is GTSNPN, CDR2 SVGIG, per germline (reference sequence). CDR3 length equals 12 residues. This chain's CDR3 is CASKGYQETQYF. The CDR3 DNA reads as TGTGCGTCGAAGGGGTACCAAGAGACCCAGTACTTC.

The chain joins TRBV19 to TRBJ2-3; 7 nucleotides line up with TRBD1. The CDR3 is 14 amino acids. Germline loops: CDR1 LNHDA, CDR2 SQIVND (reference sequence). V gave up 5 bases and J gave up 0 bases; unmatched junction bases: 2. The CDR3 here is CASSWDSSTDTQYF. CDR3 DNA sequence: TGTGCCAGTAGTTGGGACAGTAGCACAGATACGCAGTATTTT.

This sequence joins TRBV27 and TRBJ2-5; weak D call: TRBD2 (6 bases). With 5 bases removed from V and 4 bases from J, the gap between germline ends came to 11 bases. The germline V gene has CDR1 MNHEY and CDR2 SMNVEV (reference sequence). This CDR3 spans 13 amino acids. CDR3 nucleotide sequence: TGTGCCAGCAGTCCGGGGGTCGGAGAGACCCAGTACTTC. Residues: CASSPGVGETQYF.